This is a list of T cell receptor beta chains from one sample in a study of T-cell reconstitution after alpha-beta-depleted transplantation in children. TCRdb recomputed calls from the PCR reads with MiXCR, one row per CDR3 protein. This table has fewer than 550,000 distinct CDR3 sequences, about a tenth appearing once. The source material was PBMCs from the stem cell graft donor, sampled from the stem cell graft. These receptors were taken from a human donor who donated a stem cell graft to a child with acute myeloid leukemia. The CDR3 runs from the conserved cysteine through the conserved F or W. Fields, in order: D gene, V gene, clone size, J gene, CDR3 protein, CDR3 DNA. The D gene is left open where the match is weak. Where a row states a size, it is once, few, many or the class of an expanded clone; other rows omit it.

TRBD1	TRBV5-4	few	TRBJ2-1	CASSFWDRGDNEQFF	TGTGCCAGCAGTTTCTGGGACAGGGGGGACAATGAGCAGTTCTTC
TRBD2	TRBV11-2	few	TRBJ2-3	CASSFRPAGGPGGSTDTQYF	TGTGCCAGCAGCTTCCGGCCAGCGGGAGGGCCGGGGGGCAGCACAGATACGCAGTATTTT
-	TRBV3-1	many	TRBJ2-7	CASSHGSSYEQYF	TGTGCCAGCAGCCACGGTTCTTCCTACGAGCAGTACTTC
-	TRBV4-3	-	TRBJ2-1	CASSQASGYYNEQFF	TGCGCCAGCAGCCAAGCCAGCGGGTACTACAATGAGCAGTTCTTC
-	TRBV20-1	once	TRBJ2-4	CSARVANQNIQYF	TGCAGTGCTAGAGTGGCAAACCAAAACATTCAGTACTTC
-	TRBV29-1	many	TRBJ2-5	CSVERPQETQYF	TGCAGCGTTGAGCGGCCTCAAGAGACCCAGTACTTC
-	TRBV4-1	many	TRBJ2-1	CASSHGLQNIEQFF	TGCGCCAGCAGCCACGGTCTTCAGAACATTGAGCAGTTCTTC
TRBD1	TRBV27	few	TRBJ1-1	CASSTPDRGVTEAFF	TGTGCCAGCAGTACCCCGGACAGGGGGGTGACTGAAGCTTTCTTT
-	TRBV5-1	-	TRBJ1-6	CASRVRGAAYNSPLHF	TGCGCCAGCAGGGTTAGGGGTGCAGCCTATAATTCACCCCTCCACTTT
-	TRBV5-4	few	TRBJ1-1	CASSKYLRDKNTEAFF	TGTGCCAGCAGCAAATACCTCCGAGACAAGAACACTGAAGCTTTCTTT
-	TRBV20-1	many	TRBJ2-5	CSARVNQETQYF	TGCAGTGCTAGAGTCAACCAAGAGACCCAGTACTTC
-	TRBV5-5	many	TRBJ2-7	CASSQKLTDVSYEQYF	TGTGCCAGCAGCCAAAAGCTGACAGACGTCTCCTACGAGCAGTACTTC
TRBD2	TRBV25-1	few	TRBJ2-7	CASSSPPGGTYEQYF	TGTGCCAGCAGTTCCCCCCCGGGAGGAACCTACGAGCAGTACTTC
-	TRBV7-3	-	TRBJ2-1	CASSLTTGEQFF	TGTGCCAGCAGCTTAACGACGGGTGAGCAGTTCTTC
TRBD2	TRBV12-3/TRBV12-4	many	TRBJ2-7	CASSLSSGEQYF	TGTGCCAGCAGTTTAAGTAGCGGGGAGCAGTACTTC
-	TRBV20-1	few	TRBJ1-1	CSAEPPASRLAFF	TGCAGTGCTGAGCCCCCGGCCAGCCGATTAGCTTTCTTT
-	TRBV4-1	-	TRBJ1-4	CASSLVEGGEKLFF	TGCGCCAGCAGCCTTGTGGAGGGGGGTGAAAAACTGTTTTTT
TRBD2	TRBV20-1	few	TRBJ2-5	CSAHDNLGTKRETQYF	TGCAGTGCTCACGACAACCTCGGGACTAAGAGGGAGACCCAGTACTTC
-	TRBV12-3/TRBV12-4	-	TRBJ1-5	CASSLDKEGHQPQHF	TGTGCCAGCAGCCTTGACAAGGAGGGCCATCAGCCCCAGCATTTT
TRBD2	TRBV29-1	-	TRBJ2-1	CSVGLAVHNEQFF	TGCAGCGTCGGACTAGCGGTCCACAATGAGCAGTTCTTC
-	TRBV5-1	many	TRBJ2-2	CASSLPRPEGTGELFF	TGCGCCAGCAGCTTACCACGCCCTGAGGGCACCGGGGAGCTGTTTTTT
-	TRBV12-3/TRBV12-4	many	TRBJ2-1	CATKPTYNEQFF	TGTGCCACCAAGCCCACCTACAATGAGCAGTTCTTC
-	TRBV4-1	few	TRBJ2-5	CASSQDRAGQETQYF	TGCGCCAGCAGCCAAGATAGGGCAGGCCAAGAGACCCAGTACTTC
-	TRBV4-2	many	TRBJ1-1	CASSPQTGNTEAFF	TGTGCCAGCAGCCCACAGACAGGGAACACTGAAGCTTTCTTT
TRBD2	TRBV10-3	few	TRBJ2-3	CAISVSGGARDADTQYF	TGTGCCATCAGTGTGAGCGGGGGGGCCAGAGATGCAGATACGCAGTATTTT
TRBD2	TRBV2	-	TRBJ2-2	CASRRGGTGELFF	TGTGCCAGCAGGCGGGGGGGCACCGGGGAGCTGTTTTTT
-	TRBV29-1	many	TRBJ2-7	CSVVGFTYEQYF	TGCAGCGTTGTAGGCTTTACCTACGAGCAGTACTTC
TRBD1	TRBV27	many	TRBJ1-3	CASSLAWGQGNTIYF	TGTGCCAGCAGTTTAGCCTGGGGACAGGGAAACACCATATATTTT
-	TRBV20-1	few	TRBJ2-5	CSATRTARETQYF	TGCAGTGCTACCAGGACAGCCCGAGAGACCCAGTACTTC
-	TRBV29-1	few	TRBJ1-1	CSVDNPGDTEAFF	TGCAGCGTTGATAACCCGGGGGACACTGAAGCTTTCTTT
TRBD1	TRBV28	many	TRBJ2-5	CASNPGTGGGETQYF	TGTGCCAGCAACCCGGGGACAGGGGGTGGAGAGACCCAGTACTTC
TRBD1	TRBV7-9	-	TRBJ1-1	CASSPRQGVTEAFF	TGTGCCAGCAGCCCCAGACAGGGGGTAACTGAAGCTTTCTTT
TRBD2	TRBV20-1	many	TRBJ2-1	CSAGGTSGRRSNEQFF	TGCAGTGCAGGGGGGACTAGCGGGAGGCGTAGCAATGAGCAGTTCTTC
-	TRBV5-1	many	TRBJ1-1	CASSSIGRGLEAPEAFF	TGCGCCAGCAGCTCAATTGGGCGGGGGCTTGAGGCTCCTGAAGCTTTCTTT
-	TRBV7-8	few	TRBJ1-1	CASSLGLGHTEAFF	TGTGCCAGCAGCTTAGGCCTGGGTCACACTGAAGCTTTCTTT
-	TRBV9	few	TRBJ1-1	CASSVAPVGTEAFF	TGTGCCAGCAGCGTTGCACCAGTCGGGACTGAAGCTTTCTTT
TRBD2	TRBV5-1	many	TRBJ2-1	CASSEGTSSYNEQFF	TGCGCCAGCAGCGAAGGGACTAGCTCCTACAATGAGCAGTTCTTC
-	TRBV6-4	few	TRBJ2-2	CASSDSVGSPGELFF	TGTGCCAGCAGTGACTCAGTAGGTTCGCCCGGGGAGCTGTTTTTT
-	TRBV29-1	many	TRBJ1-1	CSVARSGVEAFF	TGCAGCGTCGCACGTAGCGGGGTTGAAGCTTTCTTT
-	TRBV15	few	TRBJ1-4	CATSRVPGGVVGEKLFF	TGTGCCACCAGCAGAGTACCGGGGGGAGTAGTGGGTGAAAAACTGTTTTTT
TRBD1	TRBV5-1	few	TRBJ2-5	CASSLSGTVKETQYF	TGCGCCAGCAGCCTCTCCGGGACAGTCAAAGAGACCCAGTACTTC
-	TRBV15	many	TRBJ1-3	CATSRGLTDRGNTIYF	TGTGCCACCAGCAGAGGTTTGACGGACCGTGGAAACACCATATATTTT
TRBD1	TRBV7-2	many	TRBJ2-1	CASSSGQGNEQFF	TGTGCCAGCAGCTCGGGACAGGGGAATGAGCAGTTCTTC
TRBD2	TRBV24-1	-	TRBJ2-1	CATIPGLAGGKNNEQFF	TGTGCCACCATCCCGGGACTAGCGGGGGGGAAGAACAATGAGCAGTTCTTC
TRBD1	TRBV27	few	TRBJ1-2	CASRSQGALSNYGYTF	TGTGCCAGCAGAAGTCAGGGGGCGCTAAGTAATTATGGCTACACCTTC
TRBD2	TRBV3-1	-	TRBJ2-1	CASNLGLAGEQFF	TGTGCCAGCAACCTGGGACTAGCGGGAGAGCAGTTCTTC
-	TRBV5-6	few	TRBJ2-5	CASRSFEVLGGETQYF	TGTGCCAGCAGGTCTTTTGAAGTCTTGGGGGGAGAGACCCAGTACTTC
-	TRBV7-8	-	TRBJ1-1	CASSFETGNTEAFF	TGTGCCAGCAGCTTCGAGACGGGGAACACTGAAGCTTTCTTT